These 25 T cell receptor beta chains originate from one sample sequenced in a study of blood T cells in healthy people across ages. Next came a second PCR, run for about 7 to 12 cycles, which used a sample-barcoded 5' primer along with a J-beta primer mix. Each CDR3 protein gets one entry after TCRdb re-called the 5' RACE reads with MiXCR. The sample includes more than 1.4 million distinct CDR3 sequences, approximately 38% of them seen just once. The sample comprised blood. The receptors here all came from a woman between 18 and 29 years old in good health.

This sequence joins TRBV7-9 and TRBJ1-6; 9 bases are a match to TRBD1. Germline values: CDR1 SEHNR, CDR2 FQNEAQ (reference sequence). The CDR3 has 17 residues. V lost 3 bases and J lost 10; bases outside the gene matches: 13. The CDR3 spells CASSLSGSGQGASPLHF. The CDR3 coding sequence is TGTGCCAGCAGCTTGAGCGGGTCGGGACAGGGTGCCTCACCCCTCCACTTT.

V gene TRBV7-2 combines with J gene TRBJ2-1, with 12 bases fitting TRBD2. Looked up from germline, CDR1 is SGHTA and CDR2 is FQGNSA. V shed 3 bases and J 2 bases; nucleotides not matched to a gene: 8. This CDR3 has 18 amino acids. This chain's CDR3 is CASSFSGTSGLTYNEQFF. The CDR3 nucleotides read TGTGCCAGCAGCTTCTCCGGGACTAGCGGGTTGACCTACAATGAGCAGTTCTTC.

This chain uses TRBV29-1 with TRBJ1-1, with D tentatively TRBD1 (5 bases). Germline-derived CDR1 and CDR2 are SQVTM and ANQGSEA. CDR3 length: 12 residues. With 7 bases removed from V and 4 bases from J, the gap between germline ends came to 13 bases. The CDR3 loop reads CSAQGGGTEAFF. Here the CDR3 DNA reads TGCAGCGCCCAGGGCGGCGGCACTGAAGCTTTCTTT.

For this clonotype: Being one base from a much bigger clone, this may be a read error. CDR3 sequence reads: CASSFHSGANVLTF. Here the CDR3 DNA reads TGTGCCAGCAGCTTCCACTCTGGGGCCAACGTCCTGACTTTC. The V gene is TRBV27, the J gene TRBJ2-6; D is uncertain. There are 14 residues in the CDR3. Deletions cut 6 bases from V and 0 bases from J, with 6 bases between. CDR1 is MNHEY, CDR2 SMNVEV, per germline (reference sequence).

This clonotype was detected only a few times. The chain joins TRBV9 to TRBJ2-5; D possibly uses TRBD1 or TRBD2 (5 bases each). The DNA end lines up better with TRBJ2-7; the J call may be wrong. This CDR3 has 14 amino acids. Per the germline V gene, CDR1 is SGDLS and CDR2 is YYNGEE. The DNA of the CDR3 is TGTGCCAGCAGCGTAGCTGGGGACGGCAACGAGCAGTACTTC. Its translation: CASSVAGDGNEQYF.

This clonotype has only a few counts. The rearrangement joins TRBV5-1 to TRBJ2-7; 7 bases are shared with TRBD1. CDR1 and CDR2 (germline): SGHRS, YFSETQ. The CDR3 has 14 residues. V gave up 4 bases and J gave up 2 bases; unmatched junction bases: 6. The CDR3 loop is CASSITGTAYEQYF. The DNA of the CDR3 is TGCGCCAGCAGCATCACCGGGACAGCCTACGAGCAGTACTTC.

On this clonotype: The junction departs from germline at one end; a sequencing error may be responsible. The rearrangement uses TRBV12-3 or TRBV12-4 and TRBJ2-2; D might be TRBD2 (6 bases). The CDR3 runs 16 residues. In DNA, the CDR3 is TGTGCCAGCAGTCCTGGAGGGGCAGAGGTCACCGGGGGGCTGTTTTTT. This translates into CASSPGGAEVTGGLFF.

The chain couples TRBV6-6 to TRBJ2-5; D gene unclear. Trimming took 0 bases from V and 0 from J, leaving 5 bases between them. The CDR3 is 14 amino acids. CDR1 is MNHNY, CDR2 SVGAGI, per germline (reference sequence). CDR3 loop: CASSYSPYQETQYF. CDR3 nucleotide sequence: TGTGCCAGCAGTTACTCTCCTTACCAAGAGACCCAGTACTTC.

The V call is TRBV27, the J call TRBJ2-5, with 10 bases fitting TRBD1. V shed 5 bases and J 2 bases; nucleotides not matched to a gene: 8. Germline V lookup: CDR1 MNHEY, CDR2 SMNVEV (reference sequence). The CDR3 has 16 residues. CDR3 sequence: CASSPRTGGIQETQYF. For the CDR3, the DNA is TGTGCCAGCAGTCCTCGGACAGGGGGTATACAAGAGACCCAGTACTTC.

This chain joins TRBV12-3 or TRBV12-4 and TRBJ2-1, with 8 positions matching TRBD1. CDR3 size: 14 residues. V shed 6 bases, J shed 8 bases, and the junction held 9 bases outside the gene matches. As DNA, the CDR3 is TGTGCCAGCAGGACAGGGGTGGTCGTCGATGAGCAGTTCTTC. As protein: CASRTGVVVDEQFF.

The CDR3 DNA reads as TGTGCCAGCAGCCGGCTAGCGGGAGCTTGGGAGACCCAGTACTTC. This codes for CASSRLAGAWETQYF. This chain joins TRBV7-9 and TRBJ2-5; 10 bases map to TRBD2. The CDR3 totals 15 residues. Germline CDR1 and CDR2: SEHNR and FQNEAQ (reference sequence). V was pared by 5 bases and J by 5 bases, with 8 bases of the junction left unmatched.

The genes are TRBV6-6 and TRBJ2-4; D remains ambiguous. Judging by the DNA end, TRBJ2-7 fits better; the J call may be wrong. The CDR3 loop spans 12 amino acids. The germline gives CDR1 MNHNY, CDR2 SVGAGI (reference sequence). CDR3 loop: CASTSALHEQYF. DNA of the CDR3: TGTGCCAGCACCAGCGCCCTCCACGAGCAGTACTTC.

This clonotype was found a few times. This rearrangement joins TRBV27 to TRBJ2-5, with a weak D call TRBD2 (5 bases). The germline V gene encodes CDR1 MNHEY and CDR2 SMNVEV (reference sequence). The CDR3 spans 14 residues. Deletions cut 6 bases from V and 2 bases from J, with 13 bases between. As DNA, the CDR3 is TGTGCCAGCAGGGAGGTCGGAGCACAAGAGACCCAGTACTTC. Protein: CASREVGAQETQYF.

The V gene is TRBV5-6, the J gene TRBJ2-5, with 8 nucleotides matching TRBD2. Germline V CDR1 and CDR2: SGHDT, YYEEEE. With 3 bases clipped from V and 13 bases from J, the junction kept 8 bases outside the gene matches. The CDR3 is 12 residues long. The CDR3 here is CASSSIAGFPYF. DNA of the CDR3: TGTGCCAGCAGCTCTATAGCGGGATTTCCGTACTTC.

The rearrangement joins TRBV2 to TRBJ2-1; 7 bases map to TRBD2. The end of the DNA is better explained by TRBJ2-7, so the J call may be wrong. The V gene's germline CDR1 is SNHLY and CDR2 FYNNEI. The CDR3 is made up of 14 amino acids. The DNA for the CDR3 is TGTGCCAGCAGTAGGAAGCGGGATAACAATGAGCAGTACTTC. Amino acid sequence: CASSRKRDNNEQYF.

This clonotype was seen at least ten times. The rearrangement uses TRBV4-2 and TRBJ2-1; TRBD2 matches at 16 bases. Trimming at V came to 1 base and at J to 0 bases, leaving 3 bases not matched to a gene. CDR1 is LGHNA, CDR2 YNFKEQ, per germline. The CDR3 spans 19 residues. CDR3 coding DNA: TGTGCCAGCAGCCAAGCGGGACTAGCGGGAGGGAGCTCCTACAATGAGCAGTTCTTC. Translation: CASSQAGLAGGSSYNEQFF.

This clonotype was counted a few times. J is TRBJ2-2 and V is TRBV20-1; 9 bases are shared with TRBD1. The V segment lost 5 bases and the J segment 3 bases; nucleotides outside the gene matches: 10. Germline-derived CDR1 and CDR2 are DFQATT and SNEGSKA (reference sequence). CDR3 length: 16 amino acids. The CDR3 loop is CSALSRDREYTGELFF. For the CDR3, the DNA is TGCAGTGCTCTTTCCCGGGACAGGGAATACACCGGGGAGCTGTTTTTT.

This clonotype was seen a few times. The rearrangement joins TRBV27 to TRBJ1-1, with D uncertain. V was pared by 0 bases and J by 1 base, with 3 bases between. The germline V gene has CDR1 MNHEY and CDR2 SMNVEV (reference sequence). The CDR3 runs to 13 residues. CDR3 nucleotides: TGTGCCAGCAGTTTATCTACGAACACTGAAGCTTTCTTT. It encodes CASSLSTNTEAFF.

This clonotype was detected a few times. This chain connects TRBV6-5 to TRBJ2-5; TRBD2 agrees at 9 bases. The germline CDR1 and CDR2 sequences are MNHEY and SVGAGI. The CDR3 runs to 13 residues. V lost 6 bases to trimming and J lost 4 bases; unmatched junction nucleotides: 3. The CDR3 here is CASRGLAGETQYF. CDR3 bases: TGTGCCAGCAGGGGACTAGCCGGAGAGACCCAGTACTTC.

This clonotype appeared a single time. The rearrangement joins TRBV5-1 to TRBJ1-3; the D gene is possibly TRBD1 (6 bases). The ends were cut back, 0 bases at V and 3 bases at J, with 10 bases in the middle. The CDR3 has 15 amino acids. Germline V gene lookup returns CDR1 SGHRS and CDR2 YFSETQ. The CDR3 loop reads CASSLGVDSGNTIYF. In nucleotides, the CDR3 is TGCGCCAGCAGCTTGGGAGTGGACAGTGGAAACACCATATATTTT.

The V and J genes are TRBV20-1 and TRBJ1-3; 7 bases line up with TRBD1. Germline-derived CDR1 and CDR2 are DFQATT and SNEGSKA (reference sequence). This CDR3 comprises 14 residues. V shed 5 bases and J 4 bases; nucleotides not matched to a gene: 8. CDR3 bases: TGCAGTGCTCCACGGACAGGTTCGGGAAACACCATATATTTT. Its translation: CSAPRTGSGNTIYF.

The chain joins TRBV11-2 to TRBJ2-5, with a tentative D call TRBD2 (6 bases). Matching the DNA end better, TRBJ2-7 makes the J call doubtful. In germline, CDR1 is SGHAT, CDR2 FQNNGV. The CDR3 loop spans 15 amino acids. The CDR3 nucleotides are TGTGCCAGCAGCTTAGTGCCTAGCGACCCCTACGAGCAGTACTTC. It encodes CASSLVPSDPYEQYF.

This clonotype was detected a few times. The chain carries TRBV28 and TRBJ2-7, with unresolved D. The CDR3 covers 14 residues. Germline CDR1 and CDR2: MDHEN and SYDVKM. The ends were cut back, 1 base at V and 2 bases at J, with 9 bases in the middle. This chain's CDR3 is CASSLLGSAYEQYF. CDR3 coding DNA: TGTGCCAGCAGTTTATTGGGATCTGCCTACGAGCAGTACTTC.

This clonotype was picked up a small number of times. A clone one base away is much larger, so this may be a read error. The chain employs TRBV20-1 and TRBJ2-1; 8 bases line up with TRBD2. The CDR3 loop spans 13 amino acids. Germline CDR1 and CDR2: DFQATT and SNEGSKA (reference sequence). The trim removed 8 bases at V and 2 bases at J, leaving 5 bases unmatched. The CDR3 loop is CSSAAGAYNEQFF. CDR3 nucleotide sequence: TGCAGTAGCGCAGCGGGAGCCTACAATGAGCAGTTCTTC.

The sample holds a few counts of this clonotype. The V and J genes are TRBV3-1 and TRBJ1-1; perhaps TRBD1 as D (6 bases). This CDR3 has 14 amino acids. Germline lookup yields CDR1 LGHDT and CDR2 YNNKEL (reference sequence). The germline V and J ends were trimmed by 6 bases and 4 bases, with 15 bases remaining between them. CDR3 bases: TGTGCCAGCAGTCGGGGGGACAAGAGCACTGAAGCTTTCTTT. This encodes CASSRGDKSTEAFF.